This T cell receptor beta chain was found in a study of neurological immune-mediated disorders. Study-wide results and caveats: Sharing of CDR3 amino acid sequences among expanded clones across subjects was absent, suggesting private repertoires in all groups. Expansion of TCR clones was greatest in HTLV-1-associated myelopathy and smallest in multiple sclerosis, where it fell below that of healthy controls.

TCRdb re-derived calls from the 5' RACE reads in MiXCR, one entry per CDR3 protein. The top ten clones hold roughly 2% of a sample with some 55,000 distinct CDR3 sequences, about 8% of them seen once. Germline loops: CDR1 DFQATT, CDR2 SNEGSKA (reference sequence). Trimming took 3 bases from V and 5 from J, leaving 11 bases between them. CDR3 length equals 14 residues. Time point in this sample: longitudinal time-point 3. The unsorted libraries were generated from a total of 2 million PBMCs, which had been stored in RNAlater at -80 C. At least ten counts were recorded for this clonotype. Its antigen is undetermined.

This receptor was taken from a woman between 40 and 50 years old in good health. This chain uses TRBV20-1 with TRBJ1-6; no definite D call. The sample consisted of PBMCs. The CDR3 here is CSARTGLHNSPLHF. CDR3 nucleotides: TGCAGTGCTAGGACTGGGCTCCATAATTCACCCCTCCACTTT.